These T cell receptor beta chains were read from a single sample in a study of T cells in Graves' hyperthyroidism and ophthalmopathy. TCRdb used MiXCR to reprocess the multiplex PCR reads, holding one entry per CDR3 protein. The sample has over 350,000 distinct CDR3 sequences, around 18% seen once. The sample was blood. Source of these receptors: a man aged 18 to 29 with Graves' ophthalmopathy. The CDR3 runs from the conserved cysteine through the conserved F or W. A D gene is named only where the DNA matches it firmly. Clone size is not always given. Where it is, it says once, few, many or a class for expanded clones.

>TRBJ1-5|TRBV7-2|many|TRBD1
CASSRTGDLNQPQHF
TGTGCCAGCAGCCGGACAGGGGACCTCAATCAGCCCCAGCATTTT
>TRBJ2-7|TRBV5-5|many|.
CASSLAQGGGLYEQYF
TGTGCCAGCAGCTTGGCCCAAGGGGGAGGCCTCTACGAGCAGTACTTC
>TRBJ2-1|TRBV15|few|TRBD2
CATSSQRGSSYNEQFF
TGTGCCACCAGCAGCCAGCGGGGCAGCTCCTACAATGAGCAGTTCTTC
>TRBJ2-1|TRBV27|many|TRBD2
CASSFIGLAGGQGEQFF
TGTGCCAGCAGTTTCATAGGCCTAGCGGGGGGGCAGGGTGAGCAGTTCTTC
>TRBJ2-1|TRBV9|few|.
CASSVTVRFDYNEQFF
TGTGCCAGCAGCGTAACCGTACGGTTCGACTACAATGAGCAGTTCTTC
>TRBJ2-7|TRBV2|.|TRBD1
CASSTGQGDREQYF
TGTGCCAGCAGCACCGGACAGGGGGATCGCGAGCAGTACTTC
>TRBJ2-7|TRBV9|many|.
CASSPNGISYEQYF
TGTGCCAGCAGCCCGAACGGGATTTCCTACGAGCAGTACTTC
>TRBJ2-2|TRBV28|many|TRBD1
CASSLGGQETGELFF
TGTGCCAGCAGCCTGGGGGGACAGGAGACCGGGGAGCTGTTTTTT
>TRBJ1-4|TRBV12-3/TRBV12-4|many|.
CASSPPVINEKLFF
TGTGCCAGCAGCCCCCCCGTGATCAATGAAAAACTGTTTTTT
>TRBJ1-3|TRBV7-2|.|.
CASSSQGLGNTIYF
TGTGCCAGCAGCTCGCAGGGCCTTGGAAACACCATATATTTT
>TRBJ2-1|TRBV9|.|.
CASSLGTLGGEQFF
TGTGCCAGCAGCCTAGGAACCCTCGGGGGTGAGCAGTTCTTC
>TRBJ1-6|TRBV7-9|few|.
CFWARDKNSPLHF
TGTTTCTGGGCTAGGGATAAAAATTCACCCCTCCACTTT
>TRBJ1-5|TRBV12-3/TRBV12-4|many|.
CASSRTALSQPQHF
TGTGCCAGCAGCAGGACAGCCCTCTCCCAGCCCCAGCATTTT
>TRBJ2-1|TRBV5-6|few|.
CASSLPLGRQFF
TGTGCCAGCAGCTTGCCTCTGGGGCGGCAGTTCTTC
>TRBJ2-5|TRBV29-1|many|TRBD1
CSGTRDRGLYQETQYF
TGCAGCGGAACCCGGGACAGGGGTCTGTACCAAGAGACCCAGTACTTC
>TRBJ2-6|TRBV5-1|.|.
CASSLAYLGGGANVLTF
TGCGCCAGCAGCTTGGCCTATCTGGGCGGTGGGGCCAACGTCCTGACTTTC
>TRBJ2-1|TRBV14|few|.
CASSQEGPYNEQFF
TGTGCCAGCAGCCAAGAAGGGCCATACAATGAGCAGTTCTTC
>TRBJ2-1|TRBV19|many|TRBD2
CASSMVAGGFNEQFF
TGTGCCAGTAGTATGGTTGCGGGGGGGTTCAATGAGCAGTTCTTC
>TRBJ1-5|TRBV6-6|many|.
CASSYSGVGNQPQHF
TGTGCCAGCAGTTACTCAGGGGTAGGCAATCAGCCCCAGCATTTT
>TRBJ2-1|TRBV7-2|many|.
CATTGTPFGYHEQFF
TGTGCCACTACCGGGACCCCCTTTGGTTACCATGAGCAGTTCTTC
>TRBJ2-3|TRBV5-6|.|TRBD1
CASSLWDRGNTDTQYF
TGTGCCAGCAGCTTGTGGGACAGGGGGAACACAGATACGCAGTATTTT
>TRBJ1-5|TRBV12-3/TRBV12-4|.|.
CASSKDRQQPQHF
TGTGCCAGCAGCAAAGACCGGCAGCAGCCCCAGCATTTT